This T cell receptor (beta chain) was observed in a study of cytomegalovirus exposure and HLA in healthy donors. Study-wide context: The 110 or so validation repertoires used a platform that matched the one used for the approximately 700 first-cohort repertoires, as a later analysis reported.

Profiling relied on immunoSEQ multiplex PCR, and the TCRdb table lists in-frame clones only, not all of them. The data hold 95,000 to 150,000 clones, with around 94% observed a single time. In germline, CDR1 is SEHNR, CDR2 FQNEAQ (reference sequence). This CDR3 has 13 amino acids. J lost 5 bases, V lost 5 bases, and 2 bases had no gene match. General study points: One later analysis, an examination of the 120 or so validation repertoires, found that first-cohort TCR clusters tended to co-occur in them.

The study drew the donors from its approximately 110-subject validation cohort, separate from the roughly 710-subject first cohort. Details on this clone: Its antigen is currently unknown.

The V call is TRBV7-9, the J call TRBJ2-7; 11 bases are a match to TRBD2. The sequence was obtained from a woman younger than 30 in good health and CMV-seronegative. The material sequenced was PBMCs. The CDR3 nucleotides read TGTGCCAGCAGCGGACTAGCGGGTCACGAGCAGTACTTC. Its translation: CASSGLAGHEQYF.